These 3 T cell receptor beta chains originate from one sample sequenced in a study of regulatory T cells in long-lasting Graves disease. To make TCR beta libraries, researchers used iRepertoire HTBI primers and Arm-PCR of CDR3 regions. MiXCR, run by TCRdb on the multiplex PCR reads, gives a single entry per CDR3 protein. The sample consists of around 250,000 distinct CDR3 sequences, about 20% of them appearing once. Time point indicated: newly diagnosed GD, antithyroid drugs for less than 3 months. PBMC RNA served as the TCR library source. These records were also assigned to another study, of T cells in Graves' hyperthyroidism and ophthalmopathy.

The specimen comprised peripheral blood mononuclear cells (PBMCs), sampled at new diagnosis, from a patient treated with antithyroid drugs. Receptors were obtained from a woman aged 30 to 39 with Graves disease.

This clonotype was counted ten times or more. The rearrangement uses TRBV20-1 and TRBJ1-4; no reliable D call. The V and J ends lost 6 bases and 0 bases respectively, with 14 bases between them. There are 15 residues in the CDR3. Germline V CDR1 and CDR2: DFQATT, SNEGSKA (reference sequence). CDR3 bases: TGCAGTGCCCCTAACCAGGCATCAACTAATGAAAAACTGTTTTTT. It yields the protein CSAPNQASTNEKLFF.

This clonotype was detected many times. The chain joins TRBV6-5 to TRBJ2-3; no reliable D call. CDR1 is MNHEY, CDR2 SVGAGI, per germline. V was pared by 3 bases and J by 6 bases, with 10 bases between. The CDR3 is made up of 13 amino acids. CDR3 nucleotides: TGTGCCAGCAGTTATATAACCGGGGATACGCAGTATTTT. This translates into CASSYITGDTQYF.

This clonotype occurred a few times. This rearrangement joins TRBV19 to TRBJ2-1; tentatively, D is TRBD2 (5 bases). CDR1 is LNHDA, CDR2 SQIVND, per germline (reference sequence). V was shortened by 8 bases and J by 9 bases, with 20 bases between the two germline ends. This CDR3 comprises 14 residues. The DNA for the CDR3 is TGTGCCAGTCACCCGGGCCGGGGTGTCGGTGAGCAGTTCTTC. Translating it yields CASHPGRGVGEQFF. Supplemented by reference TRBV19 and TRBJ2-1, the full variable domain reads DGGITQSPKYLFRKEGQNVTLSCEQNLNHDAMYWYRQDPGQGLRLIYYSQIVNDFQKGDIAEGYSVSREKKESFPLTVTSAQKNPTAFYLCASHPGRGVGEQFFGPGTRLTVL.